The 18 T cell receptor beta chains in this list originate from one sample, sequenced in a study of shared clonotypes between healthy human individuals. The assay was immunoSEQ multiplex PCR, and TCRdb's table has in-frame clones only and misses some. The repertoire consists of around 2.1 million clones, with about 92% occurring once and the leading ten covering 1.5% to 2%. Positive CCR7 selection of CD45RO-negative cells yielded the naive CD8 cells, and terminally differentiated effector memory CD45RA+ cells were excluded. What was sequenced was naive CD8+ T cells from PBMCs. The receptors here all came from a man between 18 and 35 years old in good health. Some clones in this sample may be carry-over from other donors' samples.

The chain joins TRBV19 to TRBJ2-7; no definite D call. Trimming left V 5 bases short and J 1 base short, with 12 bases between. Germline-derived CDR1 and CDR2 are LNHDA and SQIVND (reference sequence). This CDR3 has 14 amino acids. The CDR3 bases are TGTGCCAGTAGTGTTTACTTGTCTTCCTACGAGCAGTACTTC. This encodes CASSVYLSSYEQYF.

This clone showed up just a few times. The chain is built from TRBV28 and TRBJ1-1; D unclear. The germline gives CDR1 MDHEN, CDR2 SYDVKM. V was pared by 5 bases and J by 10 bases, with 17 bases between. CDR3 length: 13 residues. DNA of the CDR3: TGTGCCAGCAGTCCCGAACCCGGGTCTGGAGCTTTCTTT. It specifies CASSPEPGSGAFF.

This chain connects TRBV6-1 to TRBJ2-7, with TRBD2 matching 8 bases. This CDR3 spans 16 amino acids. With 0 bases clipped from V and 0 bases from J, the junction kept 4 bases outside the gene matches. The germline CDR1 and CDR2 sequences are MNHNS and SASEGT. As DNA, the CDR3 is TGTGCCAGCAGTGAAGCGCCGCGGGAGGACTCCTACGAGCAGTACTTC. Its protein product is CASSEAPREDSYEQYF.

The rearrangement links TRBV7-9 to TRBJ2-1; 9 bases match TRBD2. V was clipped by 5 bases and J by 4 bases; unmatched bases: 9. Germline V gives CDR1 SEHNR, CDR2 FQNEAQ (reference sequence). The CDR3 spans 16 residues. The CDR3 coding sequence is TGTGCCAGCAGCGTACCTAGCGGGGTAAAATACAATGAGCAGTTCTTC. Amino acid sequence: CASSVPSGVKYNEQFF.

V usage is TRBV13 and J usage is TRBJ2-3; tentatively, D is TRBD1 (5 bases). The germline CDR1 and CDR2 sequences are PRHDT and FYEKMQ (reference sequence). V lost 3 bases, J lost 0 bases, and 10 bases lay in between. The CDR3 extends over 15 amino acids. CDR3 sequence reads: CASSLRTGSTDTQYF. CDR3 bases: TGTGCCAGCAGCTTGAGAACAGGCAGCACAGATACGCAGTATTTT.

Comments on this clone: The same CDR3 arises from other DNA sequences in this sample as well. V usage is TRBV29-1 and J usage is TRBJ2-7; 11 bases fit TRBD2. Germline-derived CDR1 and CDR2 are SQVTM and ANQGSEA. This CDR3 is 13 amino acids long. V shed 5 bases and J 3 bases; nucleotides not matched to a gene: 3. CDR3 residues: CSVTGTSGYEQYF. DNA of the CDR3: TGCAGCGTTACCGGGACTAGCGGCTACGAGCAGTACTTC.

CDR3 coding DNA: TGTGCCAGCAGCTTCCGGACTAGCGGGAGGGGAGCCGGGGAGCTGTTTTTT. Amino acid sequence: CASSFRTSGRGAGELFF. The chain employs TRBV7-8 and TRBJ2-2; 15 positions agree with TRBD2. Germline CDR1 reads SGHVS; CDR2 reads FQNEAQ. The CDR3 is 17 amino acids. With V trimmed by 3 bases and J by 6 bases, 5 bases remained unmatched.

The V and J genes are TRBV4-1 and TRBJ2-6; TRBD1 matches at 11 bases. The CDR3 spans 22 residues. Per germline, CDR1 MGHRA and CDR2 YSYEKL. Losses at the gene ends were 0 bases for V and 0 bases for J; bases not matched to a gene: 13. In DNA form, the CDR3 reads TGCGCCAGCAGCCAAGATGTCGGACAGGGGGCGAAAATTTACTCTGGGGCCAACGTCCTGACTTTC. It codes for CASSQDVGQGAKIYSGANVLTF.

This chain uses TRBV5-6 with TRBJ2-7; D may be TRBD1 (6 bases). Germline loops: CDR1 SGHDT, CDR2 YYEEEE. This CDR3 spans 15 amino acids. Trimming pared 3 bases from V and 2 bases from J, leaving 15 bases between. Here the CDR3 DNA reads TGTGCCAGCAGCTCTTTCAGGGGATCGGCCTACGAGCAGTACTTC. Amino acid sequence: CASSSFRGSAYEQYF. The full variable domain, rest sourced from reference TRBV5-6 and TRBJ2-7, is DAGVTQSPTHLIKTRGQQVTLRCSPKSGHDTVSWYQQALGQGPQFIFQYYEEEERQRGNFPDRFSGHQFPNYSSELNVNALLLGDSALYLCASSSFRGSAYEQYFGPGTRLTVT.

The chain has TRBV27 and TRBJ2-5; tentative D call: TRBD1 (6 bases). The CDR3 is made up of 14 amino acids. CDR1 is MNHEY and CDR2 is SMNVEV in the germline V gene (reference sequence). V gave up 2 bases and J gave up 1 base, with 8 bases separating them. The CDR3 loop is CASSLLDSQETQYF. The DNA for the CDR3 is TGTGCCAGCAGTTTACTGGACAGCCAAGAGACCCAGTACTTC.

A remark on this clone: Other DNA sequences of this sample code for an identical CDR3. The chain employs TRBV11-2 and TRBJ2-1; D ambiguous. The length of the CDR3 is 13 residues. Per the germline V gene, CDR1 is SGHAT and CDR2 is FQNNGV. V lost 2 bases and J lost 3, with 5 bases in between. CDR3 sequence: CASSLTFYNEQFF. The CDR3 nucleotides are TGTGCCAGCAGCTTAACCTTCTACAATGAGCAGTTCTTC.

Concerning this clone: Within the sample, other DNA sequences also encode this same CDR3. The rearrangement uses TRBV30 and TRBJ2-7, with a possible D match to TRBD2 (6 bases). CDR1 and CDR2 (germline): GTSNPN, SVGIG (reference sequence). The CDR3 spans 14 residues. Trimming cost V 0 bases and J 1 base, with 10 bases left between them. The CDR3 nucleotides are TGTGCCTGGAGTGTGGGTAGCGGTTCCTACGAGCAGTACTTC. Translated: CAWSVGSGSYEQYF.

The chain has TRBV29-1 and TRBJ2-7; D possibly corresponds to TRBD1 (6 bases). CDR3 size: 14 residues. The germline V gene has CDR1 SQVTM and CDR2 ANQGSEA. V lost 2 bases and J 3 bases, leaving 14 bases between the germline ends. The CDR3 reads CSVETDRLSYEQYF. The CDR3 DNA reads TGCAGCGTTGAAACAGACAGGTTAAGCTACGAGCAGTACTTC.

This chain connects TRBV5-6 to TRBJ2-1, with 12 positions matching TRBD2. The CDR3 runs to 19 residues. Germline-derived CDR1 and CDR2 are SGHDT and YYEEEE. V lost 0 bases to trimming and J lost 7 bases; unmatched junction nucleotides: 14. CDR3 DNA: TGTGCCAGCAGCTTGGCCACCCTAGCGGGAGGGCGTTCGGGGAATGAGCAGTTCTTC. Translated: CASSLATLAGGRSGNEQFF.

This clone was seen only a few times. This CDR3 reads CASKAGDGVQPQHF. The CDR3 region has the DNA TGTGCCAGTAAGGCAGGGGATGGGGTTCAGCCCCAGCATTTT. J is TRBJ1-5 and V is TRBV19; a possible D gene is TRBD1 (6 bases). The CDR3 is 14 amino acids. The V end lost 7 bases, the J end lost 6 bases, and 16 bases lay between the germline ends. Germline assignment: CDR1 LNHDA and CDR2 SQIVND (reference sequence).

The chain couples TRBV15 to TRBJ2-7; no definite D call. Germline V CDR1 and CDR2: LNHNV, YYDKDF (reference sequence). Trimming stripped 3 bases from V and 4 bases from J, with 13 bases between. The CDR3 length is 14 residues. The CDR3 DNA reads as TGTGCCACCAGCAGGTCCCGAGTCCAATACGAGCAGTACTTC. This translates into CATSRSRVQYEQYF.

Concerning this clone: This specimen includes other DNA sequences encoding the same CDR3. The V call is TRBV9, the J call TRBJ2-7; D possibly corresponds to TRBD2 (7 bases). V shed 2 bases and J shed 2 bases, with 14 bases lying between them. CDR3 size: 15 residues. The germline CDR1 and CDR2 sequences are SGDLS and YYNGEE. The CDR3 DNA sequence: TGTGCCAGCAGCGTGGGGGCGGGGGCTGCCTACGAGCAGTACTTC. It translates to CASSVGAGAAYEQYF.

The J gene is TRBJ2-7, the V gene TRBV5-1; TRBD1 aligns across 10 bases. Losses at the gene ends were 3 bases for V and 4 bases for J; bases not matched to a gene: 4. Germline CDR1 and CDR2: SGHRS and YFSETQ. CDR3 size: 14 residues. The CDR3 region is CASSSDRGRYEQYF. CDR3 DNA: TGCGCCAGCAGCTCGGACAGGGGGAGGTACGAGCAGTACTTC.